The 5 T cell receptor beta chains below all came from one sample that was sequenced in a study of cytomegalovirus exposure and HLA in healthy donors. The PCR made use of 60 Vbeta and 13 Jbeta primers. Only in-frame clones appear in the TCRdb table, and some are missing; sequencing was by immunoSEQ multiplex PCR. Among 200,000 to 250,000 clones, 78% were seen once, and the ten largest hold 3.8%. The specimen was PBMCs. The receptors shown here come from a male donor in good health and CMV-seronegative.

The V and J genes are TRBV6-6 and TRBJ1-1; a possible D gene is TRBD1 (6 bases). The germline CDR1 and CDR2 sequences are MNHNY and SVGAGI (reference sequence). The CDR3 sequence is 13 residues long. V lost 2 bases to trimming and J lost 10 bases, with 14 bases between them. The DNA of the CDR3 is TGTGCCAGCAGTTACAAGGGGTCAGGGGCAGCTTTCTTT. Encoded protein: CASSYKGSGAAFF.

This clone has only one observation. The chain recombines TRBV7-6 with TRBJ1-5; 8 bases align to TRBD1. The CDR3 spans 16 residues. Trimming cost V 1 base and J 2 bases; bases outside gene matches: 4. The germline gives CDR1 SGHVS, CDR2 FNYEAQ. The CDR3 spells CASSLGGQAGNQPQHF. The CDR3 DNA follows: TGTGCCAGCAGCTTAGGGGGACAGGCGGGCAATCAGCCCCAGCATTTT.

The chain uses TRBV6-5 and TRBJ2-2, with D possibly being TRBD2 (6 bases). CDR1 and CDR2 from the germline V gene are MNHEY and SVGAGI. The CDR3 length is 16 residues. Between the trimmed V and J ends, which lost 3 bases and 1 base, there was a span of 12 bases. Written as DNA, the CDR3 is TGTGCCAGCAGTTATACCGGGACTTTGAACACCGGGGAGCTGTTTTTT. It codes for CASSYTGTLNTGELFF.

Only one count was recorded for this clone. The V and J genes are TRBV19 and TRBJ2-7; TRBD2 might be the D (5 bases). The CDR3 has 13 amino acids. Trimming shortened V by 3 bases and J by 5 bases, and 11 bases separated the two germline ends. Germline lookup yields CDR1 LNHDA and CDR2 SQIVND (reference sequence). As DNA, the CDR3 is TGTGCCAGTAGTATTGGGGTAGCGAACGAGCAGTACTTC. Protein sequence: CASSIGVANEQYF.

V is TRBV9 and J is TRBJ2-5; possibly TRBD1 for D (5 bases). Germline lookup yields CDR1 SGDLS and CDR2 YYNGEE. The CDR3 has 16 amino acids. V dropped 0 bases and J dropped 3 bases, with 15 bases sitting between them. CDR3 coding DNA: TGTGCCAGCAGCGTAGCTACGTGGGGCTCAGAAGAGACCCAGTACTTC. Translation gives CASSVATWGSEETQYF.